A selection of T cell receptor beta chains follows, all from one sample in a study of blood T cells in healthy people across ages. One entry per CDR3 protein, called by TCRdb with MiXCR from the 5' RACE reads. In the table there are about 1.4 million distinct CDR3 sequences, 45% to 70% of which are singletons. Sequenced material: blood. Source of these receptors: a young man in good health. The CDR3 runs from the conserved cysteine through the conserved F or W. D genes are given only for firm matches. Clone size is not always given. Where it is, it says once, few, many or a class for expanded clones.

abundance	d_gene	v_gene	j_gene	CDR3aa	CDR3nt
.	.	TRBV21-1	TRBJ2-3	CASSARDRVCTDTQYF	TGCGCCAGCAGCGCGCGGGACAGGGTGTGCACAGATACGCAGTATTTT
.	.	TRBV4-1	TRBJ2-3	CASSLLVDSDTQYF	TGCGCCAGCAGCCTACTAGTGGACTCAGATACGCAGTATTTT
few	.	TRBV4-3	TRBJ1-2	CASSQESGVNYGYTF	TGCGCCAGCAGCCAAGAGAGTGGGGTGAACTATGGCTACACCTTC
.	TRBD2	TRBV14	TRBJ2-5	CASSQDAAGGTETQYF	TGTGCCAGCAGCCAAGATGCAGCGGGGGGGACAGAGACCCAGTACTTC
once	.	TRBV6-1	TRBJ2-7	CAHEGQDYYEQYF	TGTGCCCATGAGGGGCAGGACTACTACGAGCAGTACTTC
.	TRBD2	TRBV20-1	TRBJ2-3	CSAQTSGSADTQYF	TGCAGTGCTCAGACTAGCGGGAGCGCAGATACGCAGTATTTT
few	.	TRBV4-3	TRBJ2-3	CASSQDRISTDTQYF	TGTGCCAGCAGCCAAGATCGGATTAGCACAGATACGCAGTATTTT
.	.	TRBV4-1	TRBJ1-2	CASSQDLTWGTTNHGYTF	TGCGCCAGCAGCCAAGATTTGACCTGGGGGACCACCAATCATGGCTACACCTTC
once	.	TRBV5-1	TRBJ2-5	CASSPHLSGGLLAQYF	TGCGCCAGCAGCCCCCATTTATCGGGGGGCCTCTTGGCCCAGTACTTC
.	.	TRBV19	TRBJ1-2	CATRTANYGYTF	TGTGCCACCCGGACCGCTAACTATGGCTACACCTTC
few	TRBD2	TRBV9	TRBJ2-7	CASSVALAGYEQYF	TGTGCCAGCAGCGTAGCACTAGCGGGGTACGAGCAGTACTTC
.	.	TRBV4-2	TRBJ2-7	CASSQDFGNYEQYF	TGTGCCAGCAGCCAAGATTTTGGGAACTACGAGCAGTACTTC
.	TRBD2	TRBV6-5	TRBJ2-4	CASSYSVASSGGAGGNIQYF	TGTGCCAGCAGTTACTCAGTTGCTTCGAGCGGGGGGGCCGGGGGAAACATTCAGTACTTC
.	.	TRBV4-1	TRBJ1-5	CASSQDLAGWQPNQPQHF	TGCGCCAGCAGCCAAGATTTGGCGGGGTGGCAGCCTAATCAGCCCCAGCATTTT
.	.	TRBV20-1	TRBJ2-1	CSASVRLGNYNEQFF	TGCAGTGCTAGCGTTAGACTCGGGAACTACAATGAGCAGTTCTTC
.	.	TRBV6-6	TRBJ2-4	CASSQELSGDIQYF	TGTGCCAGCAGCCAGGAGTTATCCGGGGACATTCAGTACTTC
.	TRBD2	TRBV2	TRBJ2-5	CASSDLAGVGILETQYF	TGTGCCAGCAGTGACCTAGCGGGAGTGGGTATTTTGGAGACCCAGTACTTC
.	.	TRBV2	TRBJ1-2	CASSEDGDYGYTF	TGTGCCAGCAGTGAAGACGGGGACTATGGCTACACCTTC
.	TRBD1	TRBV6-1	TRBJ2-3	CASSVDRSTDTQYF	TGTGCCAGCAGTGTGGACAGGAGCACAGATACGCAGTATTTT
few	TRBD1	TRBV19	TRBJ1-2	CASSTGESYGYTF	TGTGCCAGTAGCACAGGGGAAAGCTATGGCTACACCTTC
few	.	TRBV28	TRBJ2-5	CASSPTTSQETQYF	TGTGCCAGCAGTCCTACGACTAGTCAAGAGACCCAGTACTTC
few	.	TRBV29-1	TRBJ1-4	CSVEGVATNEKLFF	TGCAGCGTTGAAGGGGTAGCAACTAATGAAAAACTGTTTTTT
.	TRBD2	TRBV27	TRBJ2-3	CASSPYSGRTDTQYF	TGTGCCAGCAGTCCCTATAGCGGGAGAACAGATACGCAGTATTTT
few	.	TRBV12-3/TRBV12-4	TRBJ1-4	CASRYRGTNEKLFF	TGTGCCAGCAGGTACCGGGGAACTAATGAAAAACTGTTTTTT
.	.	TRBV4-2	TRBJ2-6	CASSQEQGVWSTGANVLTF	TGTGCCAGCAGCCAAGAGCAGGGAGTTTGGTCCACTGGGGCCAACGTCCTGACTTTC
.	.	TRBV3-1	TRBJ2-7	CASSQRRSYEQYF	TGTGCCAGCAGCCAACGGAGGAGCTACGAGCAGTACTTC
once	TRBD1	TRBV6-5	TRBJ1-1	CATWGQRVSEAFF	TGTGCCACCTGGGGACAGAGGGTTAGTGAAGCTTTCTTT
.	.	TRBV4-2	TRBJ1-1	CASSQEAFGSTEAFF	TGTGCCAGCAGCCAAGAAGCGTTCGGTAGCACTGAAGCTTTCTTT
many	.	TRBV4-1	TRBJ2-2	CASSQDRAGYGGELFF	TGCGCCAGCAGCCAAGATCGGGCAGGGTACGGCGGGGAGCTGTTTTTT
few	.	TRBV6-2/TRBV6-3	TRBJ2-5	CASTPDVGYQETQYF	TGTGCCAGCACTCCGGACGTGGGGTACCAAGAGACCCAGTACTTC
.	.	TRBV5-1	TRBJ2-2	CASSFVNIQNTGELFF	TGCGCCAGCAGCTTCGTAAACATCCAGAACACCGGGGAGCTGTTTTTT
.	.	TRBV2	TRBJ1-4	CASRRGRPNEKLFF	TGTGCCAGCAGACGGGGTCGCCCCAATGAAAAACTGTTTTTT
.	.	TRBV6-2/TRBV6-3	TRBJ2-1	CASSPNPGADEQFF	TGTGCCAGCAGCCCAAACCCAGGGGCAGATGAGCAGTTCTTC